Each of the 3 T cell receptor beta chains below was sequenced from the same sample in a study of cytomegalovirus exposure and HLA in healthy donors. Amplification used 60 Vbeta primers and 13 Jbeta primers. Sequencing used immunoSEQ multiplex PCR; TCRdb keeps in-frame clones, though not all of them. The data contain 45,000 to 65,000 clones, roughly 73% of them seen just once; the ten biggest clones take up 2.5% to 3%. Sequencing was performed on PBMCs. These TCRs come from a woman aged 40 to 55 in good health and CMV-seropositive.

This clone was picked up a small number of times. The V call is TRBV6-5, the J call TRBJ1-6, with D unresolved. With 6 bases removed from V and 5 bases from J, the gap between germline ends came to 8 bases. This CDR3 is built from 13 residues. Germline V gene lookup returns CDR1 MNHEY and CDR2 SVGAGI. The chain's CDR3 is CASSREHNSPLHF. CDR3 in DNA: TGTGCCAGCAGCCGCGAGCATAATTCACCCCTCCACTTT.

The gene calls are TRBV19 and TRBJ1-1, with TRBD1 matching over 9 bases. This CDR3 region has 14 residues. Germline assignment: CDR1 LNHDA and CDR2 SQIVND (reference sequence). V lost 2 bases and J lost 10; bases outside the gene matches: 8. The DNA for the CDR3 is TGTGCCAGTAGTATACATCCGGGACAGGGAGTAGCTTTCTTT. Residues: CASSIHPGQGVAFF.

V usage is TRBV28 and J usage is TRBJ2-5; a weak D match, TRBD2 (6 bases). V shed 6 bases and J shed 1 base, with 18 bases lying between them. CDR3 size: 16 residues. The germline V gene has CDR1 MDHEN and CDR2 SYDVKM. The CDR3 coding sequence is TGTGCCAGCAGCCCGGAGGGGATAACCCTCCAAGAGACCCAGTACTTC. It yields the protein CASSPEGITLQETQYF.